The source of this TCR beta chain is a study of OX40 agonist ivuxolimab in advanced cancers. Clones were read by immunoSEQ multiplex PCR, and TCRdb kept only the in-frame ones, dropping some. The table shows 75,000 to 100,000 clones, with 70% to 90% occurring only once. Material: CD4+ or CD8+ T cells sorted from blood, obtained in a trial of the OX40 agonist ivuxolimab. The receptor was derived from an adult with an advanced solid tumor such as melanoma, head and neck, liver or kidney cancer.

CDR3 sequence (DNA): TGTGCCAGTAGTAAGTCTCAGGGGTGGAACACTGAAGCTTTCTTT. It yields the protein CASSKSQGWNTEAFF. The V and J genes are TRBV19 and TRBJ1-1, with a tentative D call TRBD1 (6 bases). V lost 4 bases to trimming and J lost 1 base, with 13 bases between them. The CDR3 covers 15 residues. Germline values: CDR1 LNHDA, CDR2 SQIVND (reference sequence).